This T cell receptor beta chain was profiled in a study of shared clonotypes between healthy human individuals (dated by TCRdb to 2020 to 2021). Notes on the research overall: The cohort comprised two women and three men aged 18 to 49 years. Per donor, leukapheresis produced somewhere between about 0.9 and 9.5 billion PBMCs. To estimate repertoire size and how much clonotypes are shared between individuals, the study performed deep sequencing of blood TCR repertoires from about five healthy adults. Libraries were prepared and TCR repertoires were sequenced by different laboratories using diverse techniques, in order to increase sequencing depth and limit assay-specific biases. Per donor, three plates each were used for CD4 naive and CD4 memory, two for CD8 naive, and one for CD8 memory. Overall study results and their limits: Compared with non-shared clonotypes, the clonotypes found in all four sorted-subset donors had higher generation probabilities. Rarefaction of sorted-subset datasets indicated incomplete sequencing despite the large sequencing depth. Pairwise subsampling indicated that sequencing depth was expected to affect the degree of clonotype sharing among donors. Because the study included only a small number of donors, the genetic and exposure-history diversity represented was limited. Naive subsets generally had larger estimated clonotype richness than memory subsets. Sampling was restricted to blood, and TCR repertoires in tissue are likely to differ from TCR repertoires in blood. Sharing across a few donors was observed for 5% to 6.5% of naive CD4, under 4% of naive CD8, over 2% of memory CD4, and about 0.39% of memory CD8 clonotypes.

The donors were healthy, HIV-negative adults who had no recently reported acute infections or vaccinations. All donors were Caucasian adults living in Nashville, Tennessee, USA. Magnetic negative selection was used to enrich CD4+ T cells, after which naive cells were positively selected on CD45RA and the negative fraction became the memory subset. Blood was collected by leukapheresis, and PBMCs were isolated by Ficoll-Histopaque density gradient centrifugation and then cryopreserved in liquid nitrogen vapor phase. Purity and quantity of every magnetically sorted T cell population were checked by analytical flow cytometry. From each sorted fraction, genomic DNA was isolated and quantified by UV absorbance on a Nanodrop 2000c. Using the deep immunoSEQ assay, multiplex PCR amplified TCR CDR3 regions from genomic DNA. Extracted genomic DNA from each cell subset was distributed evenly across all wells of several immunoSEQ 96-well plates, and each plate was treated as a replicate. For sorted subsets, about 200 ng genomic DNA, equal to tens of thousands of T cell genomes, was loaded into each replicate PCR. Purified libraries were quantified with a Qubit 3.0 fluorometer, sized on a Bioanalyzer 2100, and re-quantified with the KAPA Library Quantification kit. Every immunoSEQ 96-well plate was sequenced on a separate single-read 150-cycle Illumina NextSeq 550 flow cell. The source study handled its data this way. Because the immunoSEQ output held only junctional sequences and lacked quality scores, the filtering could not match the filtering applied to full-length reads. Sequences were annotated with PyIR, a Python wrapper for IgBLAST v1.9, using IMGT germline references to assign V/J genes and CDR3. Reads were filtered out if the reads had weak V/J assignments (E-value above 1e-6), no CDR3, stop codons, out-of-frame junctions, or ambiguous translated residues. V3J clonotypes were defined by identical inferred V gene, J gene, and CDR3 amino acid sequence. Percentage overlap between repertoires was computed as shared unique clonotypes divided by the size of the smaller repertoire. Richness of each repertoire was evaluated using RTK rarefaction, the Chao1 estimator, and Recon v2.1 estimates of unobserved clonotypes. Generation probabilities were computed with OLGA for all TCRbeta clonotypes obtained by the gDNA method from a handful of donors. The clones in this table, taken by TCRdb from immuneACCESS, are in-frame only. Not every clone is retained; where verified, under half of the shortfall comes from an unresolved V gene, and the cause of the rest is unknown. V, J and clone size were drawn from that table, and D and trimming were deduced from the DNA. This sample has 1,500,000 or so clones in its table, and 98% of those were observed once. The ten most abundant clones make up 0.36% of the sample.

Points on this clone: No antigen is known for it. Base qualities are not provided; no much larger clone lies one nucleotide away. The sample holds other DNA sequences that translate to the same CDR3.

Measured from the cysteine to the phenylalanine, the CDR3 is 14 residues long. Of all the DNA, just the CDR3 is kept, 42 bases in frame from base 1. V is shortened by 3 bases, J by 2 bases, and the region joining them spans 12 bases. Per the germline V gene, SGHRS is the CDR1 and YFSETQ is the CDR2. Sequencing used naive CD4+ T cells sorted from blood. Sample cell subset or site, as interpreted from the label and publication: CD45RA+ positively selected. This TCR came from a man in his thirties or forties in good health. Recombination linked TRBV5-1 to TRBJ2-7; too little of a D gene remains to name it. CDR3 reads: CASSSRTVTYEQYF. The bases read TGCGCCAGCAGCTCACGGACGGTAACCTACGAGCAGTACTTC.